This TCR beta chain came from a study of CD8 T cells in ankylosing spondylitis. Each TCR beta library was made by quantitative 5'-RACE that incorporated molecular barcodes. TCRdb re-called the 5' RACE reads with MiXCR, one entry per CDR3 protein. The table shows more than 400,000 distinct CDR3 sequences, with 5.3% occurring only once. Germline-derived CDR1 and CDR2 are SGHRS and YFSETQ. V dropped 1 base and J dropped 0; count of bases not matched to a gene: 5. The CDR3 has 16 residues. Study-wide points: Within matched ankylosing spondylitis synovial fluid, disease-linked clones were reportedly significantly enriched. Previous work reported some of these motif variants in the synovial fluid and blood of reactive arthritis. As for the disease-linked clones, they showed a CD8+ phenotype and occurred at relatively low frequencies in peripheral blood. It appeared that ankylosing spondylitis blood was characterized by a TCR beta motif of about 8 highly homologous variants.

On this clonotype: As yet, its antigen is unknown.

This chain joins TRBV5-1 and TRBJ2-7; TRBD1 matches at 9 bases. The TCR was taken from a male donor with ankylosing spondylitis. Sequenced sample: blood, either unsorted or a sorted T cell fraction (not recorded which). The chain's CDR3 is CASSLQGTGSSYEQYF. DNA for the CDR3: TGCGCCAGCAGCTTGCAAGGGACAGGGAGCTCCTACGAGCAGTACTTC.